This entry describes one TCR beta chain. Its recognized antigen is unknown. No base-level quality is on record; no much larger clone is a single base apart. For CDR1 and CDR2, the germline V gene lists MDHEN and SYDVKM. Trimming leaves V shorter by 6 bases and J shorter by 4 bases, with the junction holding 11 bases beyond the gene matches. From cysteine to phenylalanine, the CDR3 is 15 amino acids long. The retained sequence is limited to the CDR3, 45 bases, with the frame set at the first base. This record comes from a study of T cell responses to AZD1222 COVID-19 vaccine (dated by TCRdb to about 2021). For the wider study: AZD1222 recipients whose second dose came at about 4 weeks and those whose second dose came at about 12 weeks were combined into one group, since spike-specific TCR depth and breadth did not differ between the two schedules. TCR sequencing was performed for 230 to 250 trial participants, of whom about 200 were given two doses of AZD1222 and approximately 25 were given two doses of MenACWY control vaccine. Trial participants were enrolled by age into subgroups of 18-55, 56-69 and 70-plus years, and around 150, 29 and 61 TCR-sequenced participants, respectively, were included in these subgroups. Study-level results and caveats: In the small 56-69-year group, the increase in depth fell short of significance, most likely because of low power. The whole spike protein was spanned by vaccine-associated CD4 TCRs, and dominant responses were seen in regions 160-218 and 743-854. Conclusions about previously exposed vaccinees were limited because only five to seven AZD1222 recipients were SARS-CoV-2 seropositive at baseline. Most participants were white British and females outnumbered males, and the authors suggested that clonal diversity may have been underestimated. After two AZD1222 doses, both the breadth and the depth of spike-specific TCRs were significantly higher than at day 0 and than in MenACWY recipients. Nearly half of unique spike-specific TCRs reportedly recognized epitopes outside regions mutated in the B.1.351 and B.1.1.7 variants. Because no day 14 peak-response samples were available, repertoires were characterized only after the peak T cell response.

The CDR3 regions of human TCRbeta chains were analyzed by immunosequencing. In the original analysis: Repertoire TCRs were checked for matches against a reference library of SARS-CoV-2-specific TCRs that had been generated using the MIRA antigen-specificity platform. Breadth meant the fraction of unique TCRs that were SARS-CoV-2-associated, whereas depth meant the fraction of total T cells that were SARS-CoV-2-associated. Using the MIRA data, each spike-specific TCR was assigned both to the spike region to which the TCR was reactive and to a CD4 or CD8 class. Log10-transformed breadth and depth values were compared by one-way ANOVA with Sidak's multiple comparisons tests. In its TCRdb copy, this immuneACCESS table keeps in-frame sequences only and misses some clones. Where compared with another copy, unresolved V genes explain less than half of these, and the others have no known cause. The V and J calls and clone size come from that table; D and trimming were worked out from the DNA. Present in this sample are around 110,000 clones, about 90% of which were seen just once. The ten most abundant clones make up 6.5% to 8.5% of the sample.

Sample time point, as interpreted from the label and publication: baseline before first vaccination. The vaccinee samples were drawn from two UK trials, COV001 and COV002, one of which was a single-blind randomized controlled phase 2/3 trial testing AZD1222 (ChAdOx1 nCoV-19) in healthy adults. For TCRbeta chain sequencing, PBMC samples from trial participants were taken at day 0 and at day 28 after the second dose. This receptor chain uses TRBV28 and TRBJ1-2, with 7 bases matching TRBD1. This TCR was sampled from an adult in good health. Sample: peripheral blood, taken on day 0 of AZD1222 vaccination. The sequence in DNA is TGTGCCAGCAGGCCTACACAGGGGCGCGGCTATGGCTACACCTTC. This is translated as CASRPTQGRGYGYTF.